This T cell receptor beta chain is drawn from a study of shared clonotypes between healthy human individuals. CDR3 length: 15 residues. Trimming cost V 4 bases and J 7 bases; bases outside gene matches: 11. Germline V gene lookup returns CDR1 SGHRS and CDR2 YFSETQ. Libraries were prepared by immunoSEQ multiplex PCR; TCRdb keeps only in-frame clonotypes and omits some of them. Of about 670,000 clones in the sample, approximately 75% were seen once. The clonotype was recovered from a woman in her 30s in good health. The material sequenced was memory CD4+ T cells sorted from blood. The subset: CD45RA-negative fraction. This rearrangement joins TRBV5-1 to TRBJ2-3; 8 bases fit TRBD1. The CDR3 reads CASSPLDRAGYTQYF. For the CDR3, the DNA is TGCGCCAGCAGCCCCCTGGACAGGGCGGGTTATACGCAGTATTTT.